This entry lists 30 T cell receptor beta chains sequenced from one sample in a study of blood T cells in healthy people across ages (dated by TCRdb to the mid-2010s). Libraries came from 5' RACE. The reads were generated on an Illumina HiSeq 2500. A second PCR of roughly 7 to 11 cycles was performed with a sample-barcoded 5' primer and a J-beta primer mix. The public sequencing data were trimmed at Q25 with fastp and processed into clonotypes with MiXCR by TCRdb, which kept only in-frame beta chains. Entries that share a CDR3 protein sequence are merged under the most common genes and DNA. The sample table contains approximately 600,000 distinct CDR3 sequences; only one count was recorded for 58% of them. The ten largest make up roughly 34% of the sample. The sequenced sample consisted of blood. Receptor source: a man between 60 and 75 years old in good health.

V usage is TRBV20-1 and J usage is TRBJ2-2; a weak D match, TRBD1 (6 bases). This CDR3 spans 14 amino acids. CDR1 and CDR2 (germline): DFQATT, SNEGSKA (reference sequence). The V and J ends lost 1 base and 7 bases respectively, with 13 bases between them. The CDR3 sequence: CSARVTQGNGELFF. The DNA of the CDR3 is TGCAGTGCTAGAGTCACACAGGGTAACGGGGAGCTGTTTTTT.

J is TRBJ1-5 and V is TRBV3-1, with a possible D match to TRBD1 (5 bases). Trimming stripped 6 bases from V and 5 bases from J, with 14 bases between. This CDR3 has 14 amino acids. In germline, CDR1 is LGHDT, CDR2 YNNKEL (reference sequence). The CDR3 reads CASSGGRRDQPQHF. In DNA form, the CDR3 reads TGTGCCAGCAGTGGGGGACGACGGGATCAGCCCCAGCATTTT.

The V gene is TRBV6-5, the J gene TRBJ1-4, with 8 bases matching TRBD1. CDR3 length: 14 residues. The V gene end was trimmed by 7 bases and the J gene end by 11 bases; junction bases not matched to a gene: 12. Germline-derived CDR1 and CDR2 are MNHEY and SVGAGI. The CDR3 sequence: CASTPDRVRGKLFF. The CDR3 DNA follows: TGTGCCAGCACTCCGGACAGGGTTCGGGGTAAACTGTTTTTT.

The chain links TRBV7-9 to TRBJ2-1; the match to TRBD2 covers 7 bases. Germline CDR1 and CDR2: SEHNR and FQNEAQ (reference sequence). Trimming took 2 bases from V and 4 from J; bases not matched to a gene: 11. The CDR3 is made up of 17 amino acids. The CDR3 DNA is TGTGCCAGCAGCTTACTCGGCCAGCGGGGCCTATACAATGAGCAGTTCTTC. Residues: CASSLLGQRGLYNEQFF.

There are a few counts of this clonotype. The gene calls are TRBV12-3 or TRBV12-4 and TRBJ2-7; tentative D call: TRBD1 (5 bases). CDR3 length: 14 residues. The V end was cut by 0 bases, the J end by 1 base, with 7 bases between. The CDR3 region has the DNA TGTGCCAGCAGTTTAGCCAGGGTGTCCTACGAGCAGTACTTC. It codes for CASSLARVSYEQYF.

The chain joins TRBV27 to TRBJ2-4, with D possibly TRBD2 on 5 matching bases. The assigned J gene may be wrong: the sequence end matches TRBJ2-7 better. The CDR3 spans 16 residues. Germline CDR1 is MNHEY and CDR2 is SMNVEV (reference sequence). This CDR3 is CASSLRAEAVTYEQYF. CDR3 DNA sequence: TGTGCCAGCAGTTTGAGAGCCGAAGCGGTCACCTACGAGCAGTACTTC.

With respect to this clonotype: One end of the junction is discordant with germline, which a read error may explain. This chain connects TRBV4-1 to TRBJ2-7; 8 positions match TRBD1. Germline CDR1 MGHRA, CDR2 YSYEKL. This CDR3 contains 14 residues. The chain's CDR3 is CVSSPGQGGDEQYF. CDR3 in DNA: TGCGTCAGCAGCCCAGGACAGGGAGGTGACGAGCAGTACTTC.

V is TRBV20-1 and J is TRBJ1-2; D possibly corresponds to TRBD1 (5 bases). CDR3 length: 10 residues. Trimming left V 7 bases short and J 5 bases short, with 8 bases between. Germline assignment: CDR1 DFQATT and CDR2 SNEGSKA (reference sequence). Written as DNA, the CDR3 is TGCAGTGATTCAGGGTATGGCTACACCTTC. This sequence encodes CSDSGYGYTF.

This clonotype has just one count. The genes are TRBV7-2 and TRBJ1-1; a weak D match, TRBD1 (6 bases). CDR1 and CDR2 from the germline V gene are SGHTA and FQGNSA. The CDR3 consists of 14 residues. The V gene lost 1 base and the J gene lost 3 bases, with 9 bases spanning the gap. CDR3 in amino acids: CASSLEGVYTEAFF. DNA for the CDR3: TGTGCCAGCAGCTTAGAGGGGGTTTACACTGAAGCTTTCTTT.

The chain employs TRBV29-1 and TRBJ1-2, with 7 bases fitting TRBD1. There are 14 residues in the CDR3. CDR1 and CDR2 from the germline V gene are SQVTM and ANQGSEA. J gave up 4 bases and V 4 bases, and 9 bases lay outside the gene matches. The DNA of the CDR3 is TGCAGCGTTGGTTCAGGGGGTGTTAGCTATGGCTACACCTTC. This gives the protein CSVGSGGVSYGYTF.

The V gene is TRBV21-1, the J gene TRBJ2-5. TRBV21-1 is labeled a pseudogene. This CDR3 has 15 amino acids. The CDR3 spells CASSKRRVCMETQYF. CDR3 nucleotides: TGTGCCAGCAGCAAAAGAAGGGTATGCATGGAGACCCAGTACTTC.

This sequence joins TRBV20-1 and TRBJ2-5; TRBD2 agrees at 10 bases. J was trimmed by 5 bases and V by 5 bases; bases with no gene match: 11. Looked up from germline, CDR1 is DFQATT and CDR2 is SNEGSKA (reference sequence). The CDR3 contains 15 residues. The CDR3 here is CSASTGAGGFETQYF. CDR3 nucleotide sequence: TGCAGTGCTTCCACCGGAGCGGGGGGGTTTGAGACCCAGTACTTC.

The chain carries TRBV6-2 or TRBV6-3 and TRBJ1-1, with D hard to call. Germline V CDR1 and CDR2: MNHEY, SVGEGT. This CDR3 comprises 14 residues. Deletions cut 4 bases from V and 1 base from J, with 10 bases between. CDR3 residues: CASSFAPGNTEAFF. Here the CDR3 DNA reads TGTGCCAGCAGTTTTGCCCCAGGGAACACTGAAGCTTTCTTT.

The rearrangement uses TRBV6-1 and TRBJ2-2; weak D call: TRBD2 (6 bases). This CDR3 is built from 17 residues. Per the germline V gene, CDR1 is MNHNS and CDR2 is SASEGT. V was cut by 6 bases and J by 1 base, with 18 bases left in between. As DNA, the CDR3 is TGTGCCAGCAGGGTCCGACTAGGCGGGGAGAACACCGGGGAGCTGTTTTTT. Its protein is CASRVRLGGENTGELFF.

The rearrangement uses TRBV6-1 and TRBJ2-5, with D possibly TRBD2 on 6 matching bases. The CDR3 loop spans 15 amino acids. CDR1 MNHNS and CDR2 SASEGT come from the germline V gene. The ends were cut back, 6 bases at V and 1 base at J, with 15 bases in the middle. The CDR3 DNA follows: TGTGCCAGCAGGATCGGGAGTAGCCCCCAAGAGACCCAGTACTTC. This translates into CASRIGSSPQETQYF.

The DNA of the CDR3 is TGCAGTGCTAGAGACATCTATGGAGTTAGCAATCAGCCCCAGCATTTT. This encodes CSARDIYGVSNQPQHF. The chain has TRBV20-1 and TRBJ1-5; D is unresolved. This CDR3 contains 16 residues. V lost 0 bases and J lost 0, with 12 bases in between. CDR1 and CDR2 from the germline V gene are DFQATT and SNEGSKA (reference sequence).

The chain joins TRBV9 to TRBJ1-5; 9 bases match TRBD1. V lost 1 base to trimming and J lost 7 bases; unmatched junction nucleotides: 3. Germline V gene data show CDR1 as SGDLS and CDR2 as YYNGEE. The CDR3 extends over 14 amino acids. The CDR3 protein is CASSVTGGGQPQHF. The CDR3 DNA follows: TGTGCCAGCAGCGTAACAGGGGGCGGACAGCCCCAGCATTTT.

This chain joins TRBV20-1 and TRBJ2-2, with TRBD2 matching 13 bases. This CDR3 has 14 amino acids. Unmatched junction bases numbered 5, after V lost 5 bases and J lost 8 bases. Germline V gene lookup returns CDR1 DFQATT and CDR2 SNEGSKA (reference sequence). The CDR3 loop reads CSARLAGGSGELFF. The CDR3 DNA is TGCAGTGCTCGACTAGCGGGGGGATCGGGGGAGCTGTTTTTT.

This clonotype showed up just a few times. The gene calls are TRBV20-1 and TRBJ2-5; 11 positions match TRBD2. V gave up 6 bases and J gave up 1 base; unmatched junction bases: 7. CDR3 length: 15 amino acids. From germline, CDR1 is DFQATT and CDR2 SNEGSKA (reference sequence). The CDR3 is CSATTSGGLQETQYF. DNA of the CDR3: TGCAGTGCCACCACTAGCGGGGGTCTCCAAGAGACCCAGTACTTC.

The chain couples TRBV5-1 to TRBJ2-7; TRBD1 matches 8 bases. The CDR3 extends over 15 amino acids. The junction had 11 bases not matched to a gene; V was cut back by 4 bases and J by 5 bases. From germline, CDR1 is SGHRS and CDR2 YFSETQ. DNA of the CDR3: TGCGCCAGCAGCGACCCAGGGGGCGAAAACCACGAGCAGTACTTC. This encodes CASSDPGGENHEQYF.

The J gene is TRBJ2-3, the V gene TRBV20-1; the match to TRBD2 covers 8 bases. The germline V gene encodes CDR1 DFQATT and CDR2 SNEGSKA (reference sequence). The CDR3 sequence is 14 residues long. Germline trimming cut 7 bases from V and 4 bases from J; bases unmatched to any gene: 10. CDR3 DNA sequence: TGCAGTGGCCGGGGCGGGGGGATCGCAGATACGCAGTATTTT. Translating gives CSGRGGGIADTQYF.

CDR3 bases: TGTGCCAGCAGCTTAACCGGGACAGGCTATGGCTACACCTTC. It yields the protein CASSLTGTGYGYTF. The chain recombines TRBV13 with TRBJ1-2; 8 bases match TRBD1. The germline V gene has CDR1 PRHDT and CDR2 FYEKMQ (reference sequence). This CDR3 has 14 residues. J was trimmed by 4 bases and V by 2 bases; bases with no gene match: 3.

This clonotype was observed once. V usage is TRBV7-2 and J usage is TRBJ2-7, with D possibly being TRBD1 or TRBD2 (5 bases each). Per germline, CDR1 SGHTA and CDR2 FQGNSA. The V and J ends lost 2 bases and 7 bases respectively, with 12 bases between them. The CDR3 loop spans 13 amino acids. This CDR3 is CASSLRDLREQYF. The CDR3 nucleotides read TGTGCCAGCAGCTTACGGGACCTCCGGGAGCAGTACTTC.

This clonotype was detected a few times. This chain uses TRBV2 with TRBJ2-7; no firm D call. V lost 2 bases and J lost 9, with 11 bases in between. The CDR3 is 12 residues long. Per the germline V gene, CDR1 is SNHLY and CDR2 is FYNNEI. CDR3 region: CASSEYRAVQYF. Here the CDR3 DNA reads TGTGCCAGCAGTGAATATCGGGCGGTGCAGTACTTC.

This clonotype came up many times. J is TRBJ2-1 and V is TRBV11-3; no clear D. Germline V CDR1 and CDR2: SGHNT, YENEEA. With 5 bases removed from V and 5 bases from J, the gap between germline ends came to 16 bases. The CDR3 loop spans 15 amino acids. The CDR3 DNA reads as TGTGCCAGCAGCCTTTCACGACTGGATAACAATGAGCAGTTCTTC. As protein: CASSLSRLDNNEQFF.

This clonotype was counted between two and nine times. The V and J genes are TRBV28 and TRBJ2-7; weak D call: TRBD1 (6 bases). Per the germline V gene, CDR1 is MDHEN and CDR2 is SYDVKM. V was cut by 5 bases and J by 9 bases, with 17 bases left in between. The CDR3 is 13 residues long. DNA of the CDR3: TGTGCCAGCAGTCCCCCACAGGGATTGGTGCAGTACTTC. Translated, it gives CASSPPQGLVQYF.

V and J are TRBV3-1 and TRBJ2-7; a weak D match, TRBD1 (5 bases). Germline V CDR1 and CDR2: LGHDT, YNNKEL (reference sequence). V was shortened by 3 bases and J by 2 bases, with 14 bases between the two germline ends. This CDR3 is built from 15 residues. The CDR3 protein is CASSHGPRVPYEQYF. Written as DNA, the CDR3 is TGTGCCAGCAGCCACGGTCCCAGGGTGCCCTACGAGCAGTACTTC.

V and J are TRBV5-1 and TRBJ1-6, with D possibly being TRBD1 (6 bases). Trimming shortened V by 7 bases and J by 5 bases, and 16 bases separated the two germline ends. Germline V gene lookup returns CDR1 SGHRS and CDR2 YFSETQ. The length of the CDR3 is 15 residues. CDR3 sequence: CASPSRQADNSPLHF. The DNA for the CDR3 is TGCGCCAGCCCCTCCCGACAGGCGGATAATTCACCCCTCCACTTT.

The chain is built from TRBV6-5 and TRBJ2-5; D remains unclear. Germline V gene sequence: CDR1 MNHEY, CDR2 SVGAGI. The ends were cut back, 3 bases at V and 0 bases at J, with 11 bases in the middle. This CDR3 contains 15 residues. In DNA form, the CDR3 reads TGTGCCAGCAGTTATTTCCTGGGGAACCAAGAGACCCAGTACTTC. Its protein product is CASSYFLGNQETQYF.

This clonotype was seen only a few times. This chain connects TRBV29-1 to TRBJ2-5, with D maybe TRBD2 (5 bases). CDR3 length: 13 residues. Germline CDR1 is SQVTM and CDR2 is ANQGSEA. V dropped 3 bases and J dropped 4 bases, with 12 bases sitting between them. The CDR3 nucleotides are TGCAGCGTTGAGACGGGGTTCGGAGAGACCCAGTACTTC. It translates to CSVETGFGETQYF.